This record looks at one T cell receptor (beta chain) sequence and its context. This sample stems from a study of T cells in Graves' hyperthyroidism and ophthalmopathy. Amplification of TCR beta CDR3 regions used RNA as the template. Researchers ran a first-round RT-PCR on the TCR CDR3 using the HTBI primer set. MiXCR, applied by TCRdb to the multiplex PCR reads, yields one record per CDR3 protein. The table includes a few hundred thousand distinct CDR3 sequences, approximately 15% detected once. Under 3 months was the duration of disease in ophthalmopathy patients, who also had a Clinical Activity Score of at least 3 and a NOSPECS grade of at least 4. Diagnoses used clinical symptoms, serum thyroxine and TRAb, thyroid ultrasound and orbital computed tomography. Sequenced material: blood. This TCR was recovered from a woman aged 25-40 years with Graves' ophthalmopathy.

CDR3 DNA: TGTGCCAGCAGCGTAGAGGGGGACCTCTCTGGGGCCAACGTCCTGACTTTC. It yields the protein CASSVEGDLSGANVLTF. The chain carries TRBV9 and TRBJ2-6, with D maybe TRBD1 (6 bases). Germline assignment: CDR1 SGDLS and CDR2 YYNGEE. CDR3 length equals 17 residues. V was shortened by 0 bases and J by 0 bases, with 10 bases between the two germline ends.